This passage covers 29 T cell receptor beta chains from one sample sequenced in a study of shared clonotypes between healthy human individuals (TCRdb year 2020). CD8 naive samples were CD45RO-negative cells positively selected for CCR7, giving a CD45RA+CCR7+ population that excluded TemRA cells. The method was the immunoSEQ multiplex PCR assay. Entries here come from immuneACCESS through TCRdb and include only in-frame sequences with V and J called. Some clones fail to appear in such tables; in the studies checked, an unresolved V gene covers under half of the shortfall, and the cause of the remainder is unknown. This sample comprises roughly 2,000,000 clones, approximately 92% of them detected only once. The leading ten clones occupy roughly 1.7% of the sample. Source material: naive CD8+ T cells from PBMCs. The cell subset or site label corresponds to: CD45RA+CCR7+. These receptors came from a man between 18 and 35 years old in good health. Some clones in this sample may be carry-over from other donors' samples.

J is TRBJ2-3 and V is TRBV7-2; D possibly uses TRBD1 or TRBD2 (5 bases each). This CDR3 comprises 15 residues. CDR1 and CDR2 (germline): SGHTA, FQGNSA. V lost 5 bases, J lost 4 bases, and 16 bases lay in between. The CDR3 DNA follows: TGTGCCAGCAGCGCCTCCTGGGGGTCGCCAGATACGCAGTATTTT. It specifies CASSASWGSPDTQYF.

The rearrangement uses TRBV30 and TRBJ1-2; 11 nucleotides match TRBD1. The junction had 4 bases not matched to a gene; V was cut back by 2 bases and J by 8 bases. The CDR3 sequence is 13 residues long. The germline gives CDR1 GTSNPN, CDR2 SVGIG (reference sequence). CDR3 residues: CAWSWGTGGGYTF. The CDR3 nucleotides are TGTGCCTGGAGTTGGGGGACAGGGGGAGGCTACACCTTC.

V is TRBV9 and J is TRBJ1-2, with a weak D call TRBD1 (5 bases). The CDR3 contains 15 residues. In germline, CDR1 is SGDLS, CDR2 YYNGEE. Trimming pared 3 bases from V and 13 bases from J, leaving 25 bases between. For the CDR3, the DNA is TGTGCCAGCAGCGCTGGGATTTGGGTGGAGGGGTGGATCACCTTC. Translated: CASSAGIWVEGWITF.

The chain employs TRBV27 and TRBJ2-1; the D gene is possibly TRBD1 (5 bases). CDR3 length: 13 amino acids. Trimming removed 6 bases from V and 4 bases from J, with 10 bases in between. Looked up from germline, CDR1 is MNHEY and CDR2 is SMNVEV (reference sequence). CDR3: CASSSDRYNEQFF. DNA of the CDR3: TGTGCCAGCAGCTCCGACAGATACAATGAGCAGTTCTTC.

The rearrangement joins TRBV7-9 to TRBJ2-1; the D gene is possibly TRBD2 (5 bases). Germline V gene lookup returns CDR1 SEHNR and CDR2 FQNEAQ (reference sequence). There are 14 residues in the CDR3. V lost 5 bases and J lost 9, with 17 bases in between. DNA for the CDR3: TGTGCCAGCAGCCCGGGGATAGGCGGTGGTGAGCAGTTCTTC. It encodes CASSPGIGGGEQFF. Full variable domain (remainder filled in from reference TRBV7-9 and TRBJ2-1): DTGVSQNPRHKITKRGQNVTFRCDPISEHNRLYWYRQTLGQGPEFLTYFQNEAQLEKSRLLSDRFSAERPKGSFSTLEIQRTEQGDSAMYLCASSPGIGGGEQFFGPGTRLTVL.

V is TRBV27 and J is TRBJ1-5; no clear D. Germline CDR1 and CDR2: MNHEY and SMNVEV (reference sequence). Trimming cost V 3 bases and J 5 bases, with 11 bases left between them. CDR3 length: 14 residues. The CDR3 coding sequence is TGTGCCAGCAGTTTCGCGAGATCCGATCAGCCCCAGCATTTT. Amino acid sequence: CASSFARSDQPQHF.

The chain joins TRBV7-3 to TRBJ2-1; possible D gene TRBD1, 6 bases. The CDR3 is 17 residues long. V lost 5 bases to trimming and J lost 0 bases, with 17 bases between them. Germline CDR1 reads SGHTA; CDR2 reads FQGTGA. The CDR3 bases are TGTGCCAGCAGCCAGACTATCAGGGGTAGCTCCTACAATGAGCAGTTCTTC. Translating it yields CASSQTIRGSSYNEQFF. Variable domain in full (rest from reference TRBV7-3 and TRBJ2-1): GAGVSQTPSNKVTEKGKYVELRCDPISGHTALYWYRQSLGQGPEFLIYFQGTGAADDSGLPNDRFFAVRPEGSVSTLKIQRTERGDSAVYLCASSQTIRGSSYNEQFFGPGTRLTVL.

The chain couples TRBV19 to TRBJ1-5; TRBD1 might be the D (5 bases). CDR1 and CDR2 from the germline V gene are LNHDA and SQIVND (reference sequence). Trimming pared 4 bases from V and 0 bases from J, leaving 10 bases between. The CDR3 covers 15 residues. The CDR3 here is CASSSLGTSNQPQHF. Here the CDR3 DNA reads TGTGCCAGTAGTAGTCTGGGGACTAGCAATCAGCCCCAGCATTTT.

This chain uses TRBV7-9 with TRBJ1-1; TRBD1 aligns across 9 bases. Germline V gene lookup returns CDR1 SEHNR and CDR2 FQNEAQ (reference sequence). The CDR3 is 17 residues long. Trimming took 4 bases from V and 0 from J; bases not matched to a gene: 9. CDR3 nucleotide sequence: TGTGCCAGCAGCTCCCTACGGACAGGGGCCATGAACACTGAAGCTTTCTTT. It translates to CASSSLRTGAMNTEAFF.

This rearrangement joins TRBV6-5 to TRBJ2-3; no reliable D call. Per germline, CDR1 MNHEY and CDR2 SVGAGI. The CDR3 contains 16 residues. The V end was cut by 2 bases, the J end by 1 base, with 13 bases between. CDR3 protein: CASSYTLIPRTDTQYF. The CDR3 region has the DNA TGTGCCAGCAGTTACACCTTGATACCTCGCACAGATACGCAGTATTTT.

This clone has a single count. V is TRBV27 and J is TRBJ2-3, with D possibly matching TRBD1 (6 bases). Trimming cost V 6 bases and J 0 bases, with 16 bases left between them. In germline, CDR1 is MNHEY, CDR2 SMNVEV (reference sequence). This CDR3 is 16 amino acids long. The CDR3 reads CASRPGQFPSTDTQYF. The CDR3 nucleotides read TGTGCCAGCAGACCCGGACAGTTTCCTAGCACAGATACGCAGTATTTT.

CDR3 in DNA: TGCAGCGTTCCCCCTAGGTTAGAGGTCACTGAAGCTTTCTTT. Translating gives CSVPPRLEVTEAFF. V and J are TRBV29-1 and TRBJ1-1, with D unresolved. Germline V gives CDR1 SQVTM, CDR2 ANQGSEA. There are 14 residues in the CDR3. The V end lost 5 bases, the J end lost 4 bases, and 17 bases lay between the germline ends.

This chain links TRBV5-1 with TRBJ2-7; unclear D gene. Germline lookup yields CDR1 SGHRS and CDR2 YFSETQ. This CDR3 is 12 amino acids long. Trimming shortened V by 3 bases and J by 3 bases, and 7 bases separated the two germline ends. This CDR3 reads CASSSAHYEQYF. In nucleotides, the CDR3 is TGCGCCAGCAGCTCGGCGCACTACGAGCAGTACTTC. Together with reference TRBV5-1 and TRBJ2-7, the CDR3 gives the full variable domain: KAGVTQTPRYLIKTRGQQVTLSCSPISGHRSVSWYQQTPGQGLQFLFEYFSETQRNKGNFPGRFSGRQFSNSRSEMNVSTLELGDSALYLCASSSAHYEQYFGPGTRLTVT.

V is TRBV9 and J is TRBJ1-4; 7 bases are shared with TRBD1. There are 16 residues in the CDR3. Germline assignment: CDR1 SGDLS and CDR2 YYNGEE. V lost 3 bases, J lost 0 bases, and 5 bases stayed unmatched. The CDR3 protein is CASSAGQLATNEKLFF. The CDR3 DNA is TGTGCCAGCAGCGCGGGACAGCTTGCAACTAATGAAAAACTGTTTTTT.

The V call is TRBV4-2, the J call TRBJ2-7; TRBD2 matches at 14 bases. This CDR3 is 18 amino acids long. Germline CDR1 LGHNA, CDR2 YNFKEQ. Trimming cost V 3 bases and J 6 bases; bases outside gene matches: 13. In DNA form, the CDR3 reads TGTGCCAGCAGCCATTCCGGGCCGGGACTAGCGGGAGATGGCGAGCAGTACTTC. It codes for CASSHSGPGLAGDGEQYF.

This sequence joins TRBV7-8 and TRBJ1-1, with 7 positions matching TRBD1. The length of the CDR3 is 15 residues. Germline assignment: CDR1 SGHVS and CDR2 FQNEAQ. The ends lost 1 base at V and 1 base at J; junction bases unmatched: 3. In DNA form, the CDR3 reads TGTGCCAGCAGCTTAGAGGGACAGAGGAACACTGAAGCTTTCTTT. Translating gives CASSLEGQRNTEAFF.

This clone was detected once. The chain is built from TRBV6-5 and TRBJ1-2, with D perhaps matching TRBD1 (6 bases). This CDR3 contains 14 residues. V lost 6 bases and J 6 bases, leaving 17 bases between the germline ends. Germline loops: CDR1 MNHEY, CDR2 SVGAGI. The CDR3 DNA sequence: TGTGCCAGCAGACAACAGGGTTTTTTGGATGGCTACACCTTC. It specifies CASRQQGFLDGYTF.

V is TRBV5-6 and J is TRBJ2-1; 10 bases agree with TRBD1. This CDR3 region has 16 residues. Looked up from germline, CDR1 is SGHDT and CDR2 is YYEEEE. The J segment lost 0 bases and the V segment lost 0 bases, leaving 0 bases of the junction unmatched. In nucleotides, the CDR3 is TGTGCCAGCAGCTTGGGGACAGGGGGCTCCTACAATGAGCAGTTCTTC. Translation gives CASSLGTGGSYNEQFF.

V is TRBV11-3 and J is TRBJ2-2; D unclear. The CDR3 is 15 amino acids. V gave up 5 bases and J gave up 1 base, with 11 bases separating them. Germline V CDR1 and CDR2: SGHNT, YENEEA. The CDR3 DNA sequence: TGTGCCAGCAGCCCCCGCCGAGAGAACACCGGGGAGCTGTTTTTT. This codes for CASSPRRENTGELFF.

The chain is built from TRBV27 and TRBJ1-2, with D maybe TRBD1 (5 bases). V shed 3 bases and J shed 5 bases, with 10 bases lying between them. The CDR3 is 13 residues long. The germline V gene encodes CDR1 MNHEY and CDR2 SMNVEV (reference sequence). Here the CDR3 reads CASSLMQGYGYTF. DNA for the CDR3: TGTGCCAGCAGTTTGATGCAGGGTTATGGCTACACCTTC.

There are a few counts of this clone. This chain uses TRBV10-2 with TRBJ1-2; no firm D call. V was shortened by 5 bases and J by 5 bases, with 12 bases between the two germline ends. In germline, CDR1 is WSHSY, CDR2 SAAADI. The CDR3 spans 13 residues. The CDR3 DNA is TGCGCCAGCAGTCACGGGGAGGGTTATGGCTACACCTTC. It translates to CASSHGEGYGYTF.

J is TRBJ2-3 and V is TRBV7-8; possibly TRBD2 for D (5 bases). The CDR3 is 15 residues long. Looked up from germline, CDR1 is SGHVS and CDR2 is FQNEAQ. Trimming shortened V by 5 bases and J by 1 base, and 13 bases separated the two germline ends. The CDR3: CASSPPRTGTDTQYF. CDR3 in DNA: TGTGCCAGCAGCCCACCCCGGACTGGCACAGATACGCAGTATTTT. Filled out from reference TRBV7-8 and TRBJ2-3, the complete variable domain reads GAGVSQSPRYKVAKRGQDVALRCDPISGHVSLFWYQQALGQGPEFLTYFQNEAQLDKSGLPSDRFFAERPEGSVSTLKIQRTQQEDSAVYLCASSPPRTGTDTQYFGPGTRLTVL.

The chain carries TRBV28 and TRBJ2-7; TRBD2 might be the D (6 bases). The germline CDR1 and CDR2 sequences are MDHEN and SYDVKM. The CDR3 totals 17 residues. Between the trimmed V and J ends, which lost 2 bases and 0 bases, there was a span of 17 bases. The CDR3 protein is CASSLIVMSGFSYEQYF. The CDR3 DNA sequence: TGTGCCAGCAGTTTAATAGTTATGAGCGGGTTCTCCTACGAGCAGTACTTC.

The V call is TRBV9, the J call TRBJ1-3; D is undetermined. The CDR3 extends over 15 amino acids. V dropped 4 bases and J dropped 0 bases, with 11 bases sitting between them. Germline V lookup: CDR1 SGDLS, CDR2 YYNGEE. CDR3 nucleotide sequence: TGTGCCAGCAGCTCTGGCCCTAGCTCTGGAAACACCATATATTTT. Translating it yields CASSSGPSSGNTIYF.

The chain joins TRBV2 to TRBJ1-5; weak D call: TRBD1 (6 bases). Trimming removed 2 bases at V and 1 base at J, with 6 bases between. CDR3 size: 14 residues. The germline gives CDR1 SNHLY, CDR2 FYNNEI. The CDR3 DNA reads TGTGCCAGCAGTGAAAGGGGGAGCAATCAGCCCCAGCATTTT. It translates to CASSERGSNQPQHF.

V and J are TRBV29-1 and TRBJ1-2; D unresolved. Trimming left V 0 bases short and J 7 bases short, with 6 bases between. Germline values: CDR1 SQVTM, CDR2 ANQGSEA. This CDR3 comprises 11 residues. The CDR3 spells CSVEDYLGYTF. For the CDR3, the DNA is TGCAGCGTTGAAGATTACCTTGGCTACACCTTC.

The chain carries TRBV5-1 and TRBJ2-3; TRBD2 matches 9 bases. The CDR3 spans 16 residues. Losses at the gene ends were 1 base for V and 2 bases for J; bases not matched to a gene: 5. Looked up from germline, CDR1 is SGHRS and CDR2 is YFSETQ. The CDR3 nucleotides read TGCGCCAGCAGCTTGTATCCTAGCGGGACCACAGATACGCAGTATTTT. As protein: CASSLYPSGTTDTQYF.

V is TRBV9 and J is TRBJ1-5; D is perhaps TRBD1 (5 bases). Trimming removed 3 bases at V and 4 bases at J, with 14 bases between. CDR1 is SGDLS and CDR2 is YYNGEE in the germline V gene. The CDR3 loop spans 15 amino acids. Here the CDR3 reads CASSASGAGNQPQHF. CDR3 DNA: TGTGCCAGCAGCGCCTCTGGGGCCGGGAATCAGCCCCAGCATTTT.

The CDR3 is CASSVRFEASGTDTQYF. As DNA, the CDR3 is TGTGCCAGCAGCGTCCGCTTCGAGGCTAGCGGAACAGATACGCAGTATTTT. The V and J genes are TRBV9 and TRBJ2-3; 7 bases fit TRBD2. Germline CDR1 reads SGDLS; CDR2 reads YYNGEE. This CDR3 spans 17 amino acids. Trimming at V came to 2 bases and at J to 3 bases, leaving 12 bases not matched to a gene.